Listed below are T cell receptor beta chains from one sample, sequenced in a study of Ad26.COV2.S vaccination and SARS-CoV-2 variants. Profiling relied on immunoSEQ multiplex PCR, and the TCRdb table lists in-frame clones only, not all of them. The top ten hold almost 7.5% of the sample, which has 350,000 to 450,000 clones, 83% seen once. The sample here was peripheral blood, taken in a trial of Ad26.COV2.S vaccine versus placebo. The receptors here all came from a person aged 18 to 59 who received the Ad26.COV2.S COVID-19 vaccine or a placebo. The CDR3 runs from the conserved cysteine through the conserved F or W. The D gene is left open where the match is weak. Only part of the rows carry a size: once, few, many, or a class if the clone is expanded.

j_gene	len	d_gene	abundance	v_gene	CDR3nt	CDR3aa
TRBJ1-5	12	-	-	TRBV19	TGTGCCAGCAGGGTGAGGGGGCAGCCCCAGCATTTT	CASRVRGQPQHF
TRBJ1-4	14	TRBD1	-	TRBV5-1	TGCGCCAGCAGCCGCGGACAGGGACGGGAAAAACTGTTTTTT	CASSRGQGREKLFF
TRBJ2-5	15	TRBD2	-	TRBV5-1	TGCGCCAGCAGCCTGGTAGCGGGAGGGCGGGAGACCCAGTACTTC	CASSLVAGGRETQYF
TRBJ2-3	15	-	-	TRBV18	TGTGCCAGCTCAAATCTAGCGACTAGCACAGATACGCAGTATTTT	CASSNLATSTDTQYF
TRBJ1-6	15	-	-	TRBV15	TGTGCCACCAGCAGACAGACGAGGGGAAATTCACCCCTCCACTTT	CATSRQTRGNSPLHF
TRBJ2-2	15	TRBD1	-	TRBV18	TGTGCCAGCTCACCCCCGGACAGGGCCACCGGGGAGCTGTTTTTT	CASSPPDRATGELFF
TRBJ2-7	16	TRBD2	-	TRBV3-1/TRBV3-2	TGTGCCAGCAGCCACGCGGCGGGGGGCCTTCCCTACGAGCAGTACTTC	CASSHAAGGLPYEQYF
TRBJ2-5	11	-	-	TRBV5-6	TGTGCCAGCAGCTTGAGAGAGACCCAGTACTTC	CASSLRETQYF
TRBJ1-1	15	-	once	TRBV9	TGTGCCAGCAGCCCCCCCGGCTTGCTAAACACTGAAGCTTTCTTT	CASSPPGLLNTEAFF
TRBJ1-2	11	-	-	TRBV2	TGTGCCAGCAAGACAGCTCAAGACTACACCTTC	CASKTAQDYTF
TRBJ1-1	13	-	few	TRBV12-3/TRBV12-4	TGTGCCAGCACCTTAGGAGGGACCACTGAAGCTTTCTTT	CASTLGGTTEAFF
TRBJ2-3	13	TRBD1	-	TRBV29-1	TGCAGCGTAACAGGGGACGGCACAGATACGCAGTATTTT	CSVTGDGTDTQYF
TRBJ1-1	15	-	few	TRBV5-1	TGCGCCAGCAGCTTGGGCGCGGCCCCGAACACTGAAGCTTTCTTT	CASSLGAAPNTEAFF
TRBJ2-7	16	TRBD2	-	TRBV6-2/TRBV6-3	TGTGCCAGCAGTTACGGCCGGACTAGCGGGGGTTACGAGCAGTACTTC	CASSYGRTSGGYEQYF
TRBJ2-3	13	-	-	TRBV5-4	TGTGCCAGCAGCCCACGAATCACAGATACGCAGTATTTT	CASSPRITDTQYF
TRBJ1-3	15	-	few	TRBV6-6	TGTGCCAGCAGTTACGCAGGGCGTAATGGAAACACCATATATTTT	CASSYAGRNGNTIYF
TRBJ1-1	16	-	-	TRBV11-1	TGTGCCAGCAGCTTAGCGCCCCGACAGTTGAACACTGAAGCTTTCTTT	CASSLAPRQLNTEAFF
TRBJ1-1	14	-	-	TRBV3-1/TRBV3-2	TGTGCCAGCAGCCAAGGGTGGGGGGGGACTGAAGCTTTCTTT	CASSQGWGGTEAFF
TRBJ1-2	14	-	-	TRBV5-5	TGTGCCAGCAGCTTGGTGTCGGGGGACTATGGCTACACCTTC	CASSLVSGDYGYTF
TRBJ1-1	14	-	-	TRBV19	TGTGCCAGTAGTAACCAGGGGCAGACCACTGAAGCTTTCTTT	CASSNQGQTTEAFF
TRBJ1-2	15	-	-	TRBV11-2	TGTGCCAGCAGCCCCCCGGCGAGGGGGGACTATGGCTACACCTTC	CASSPPARGDYGYTF
TRBJ2-1	16	TRBD2	-	TRBV4-2	TGTGCCAGCAGCCAACCCGGGACTAGCGGTTACAATGAGCAGTTCTTC	CASSQPGTSGYNEQFF
TRBJ1-5	14	-	-	TRBV7-9	TGTGCCAGCAGTGGTCGGGCCTCTTGGCAGTCCCAGCATTTT	CASSGRASWQSQHF
TRBJ2-3	15	-	-	TRBV7-6	TGTGCCAGCAGCCCCGGGTGGAGTGGCACAGATACGCAGTATTTT	CASSPGWSGTDTQYF
TRBJ2-7	14	-	-	TRBV18	TGTGCCAGCTCACCAGAGGGACGTCACTACGAGCAGTACTTC	CASSPEGRHYEQYF
TRBJ2-1	13	-	-	TRBV5-1	TGCGCCAGCAGCTTTTATGTCCGCAATGAGCAGTTCTTC	CASSFYVRNEQFF
TRBJ2-3	11	-	-	TRBV12-3/TRBV12-4	TGTGCCAGCAGTTTTGCAGATACGCAGTATTTT	CASSFADTQYF
TRBJ2-7	12	TRBD1	-	TRBV10-3	TGTGCCGCTCAACAAACAGGGGAAGAGCAGTACTTC	CAAQQTGEEQYF
TRBJ2-3	15	TRBD1	few	TRBV5-4	TGTGCCAGCAGCTCCGGGACAGAGTCTACAGATACGCAGTATTTT	CASSSGTESTDTQYF
TRBJ1-1	14	-	-	TRBV27	TGTGCCAGCAGTTTATCGACTGGGAACACTGAAGCTTTCTTT	CASSLSTGNTEAFF
TRBJ2-2	13	-	-	TRBV5-1	TGCGCCAGCAGCTTGGTAGTTTCCGGGGAGCTGTTTTTT	CASSLVVSGELFF
TRBJ2-6	16	-	-	TRBV9	TGTGCCAGCAGCGTAGGTCCCAGACCTGGGGCCAACGTCCTGACTTTC	CASSVGPRPGANVLTF
TRBJ2-5	15	-	-	TRBV28	TGTGCCAGCAGCTTCGGCGGGGGCATCCAGGGGACCCAGTACTTC	CASSFGGGIQGTQYF
TRBJ1-1	15	TRBD1	-	TRBV9	TGTGCCAGCAGCGGACTAACAGGGGCGGCCACTGAAGCTTTCTTT	CASSGLTGAATEAFF
TRBJ1-2	16	TRBD1	-	TRBV29-1	TGCAGCGTTGACGACCAAACGAGACAGGGGATTAGTGGCTACACCTTC	CSVDDQTRQGISGYTF
TRBJ2-7	12	-	-	TRBV14	TGTGCCAGCAGCCTCTACCGAGGGGGAAAGTACTTC	CASSLYRGGKYF
TRBJ1-2	12	-	-	TRBV24-1	TGTGCCACCAGTGATGAGTACCGTGGCTACACCTTC	CATSDEYRGYTF
TRBJ2-4	15	TRBD1	-	TRBV4-3	TGCGCCAGCAGCCAAGGAGGACAGGGGAAAAACATTCAGTACTTC	CASSQGGQGKNIQYF
TRBJ1-4	17	-	once	TRBV4-3	TGCGCCAGCAGCCACCGGCCACGGACTTCAACTAATGAAAAACTGTTTTTT	CASSHRPRTSTNEKLFF
TRBJ1-1	15	-	-	TRBV27	TGTGCCAGCAGTCTCCGGAGAGGGAGGAACACTGAAGCTTTCTTT	CASSLRRGRNTEAFF
TRBJ1-1	15	TRBD1	-	TRBV7-2	TGTGCCAGCAGCTCACTGACAGGGGGAGGCACTGAAGCTTTCTTT	CASSSLTGGGTEAFF
TRBJ2-1	16	-	-	TRBV7-5	TGTGCCAGAAGCTCGATCCTAGCGAATCTCCCCCATGAGCAGTTCTTC	CARSSILANLPHEQFF
TRBJ2-2	16	-	-	TRBV6-8	TGTGCCAGCAGTTACAACCCGCCGGGTAACACCGGGGAGCTGTTTTTT	CASSYNPPGNTGELFF
TRBJ1-1	13	-	few	TRBV6-1	TGTGCCAGCAGTGAACGGGGAGTCACTGAAGCTTTCTTT	CASSERGVTEAFF
TRBJ2-1	14	-	few	TRBV5-6	TGTGCCAGCAGCCGAGAGTGGGTAAACAATGAGCAGTTCTTC	CASSREWVNNEQFF
TRBJ2-2	13	TRBD1	-	TRBV19	TGTGCCAGTCGTCACAGGGGGGCCGGGGAGCTGTTTTTT	CASRHRGAGELFF
TRBJ2-7	13	-	-	TRBV11-3	TGTGCCAGCAGCTTAAGTTTTGACTACGAGCAGTACTTC	CASSLSFDYEQYF
TRBJ2-7	13	-	-	TRBV9	TGTGCCAGCTCGAGGGGAATAGACTACGAGCAGTACTTC	CASSRGIDYEQYF
TRBJ2-5	16	-	-	TRBV9	TGTGCCAGCAGCGGTGGACTACCTCCGTACCAAGAGACCCAGTACTTC	CASSGGLPPYQETQYF
TRBJ1-5	13	-	once	TRBV18	TGTGCCAGCTCACCCGACATCCGCCAGCCCCAGCATTTT	CASSPDIRQPQHF
TRBJ1-2	16	-	-	TRBV11-2	TGTGCCAGCAGCTTAGAGTATTGGGAATCTCGCTATGGCTACACCTTC	CASSLEYWESRYGYTF
TRBJ1-2	14	TRBD1	once	TRBV10-3	TGTGCCATCCCGACAGGGCCAACCCTCTATGGCTACACCTTC	CAIPTGPTLYGYTF
TRBJ2-2	12	-	-	TRBV12-3/TRBV12-4	TGTGCCAGCCGGCGGGGCACCGGGGAGCTGTTTTTT	CASRRGTGELFF
TRBJ2-7	15	-	once	TRBV2	TGTGCCAGCAGTGAAATGAGTCTGTCGTCCTACGAGCAGTACTTC	CASSEMSLSSYEQYF